These T cell receptor beta chains were read from a single sample in a study of monozygotic twins with inflammatory bowel disease. TCRdb re-called the 5' RACE reads; every CDR3 protein appears as one record, without DNA. In total, the table holds some 400,000 distinct CDR3 sequences. Sequencing input: blood. The receptor source for this set is a human donor with ulcerative colitis or Crohn's disease, or a healthy co-twin of an affected twin (not recorded which). Each CDR3 is given with its conserved first and last residue.

TRBJ2-3 TRBV2 CASRATGGGTDTQYF
TRBJ1-4 TRBV27 CASRLQGAPANEKLFF
TRBJ1-5 TRBV4-1 CASSQAQTGGGPQHF
TRBJ1-2 TRBV5-1 CASSFLRDSNYGYTF
TRBJ1-1 TRBV5-1 CASSWDRMNTEAFF
TRBJ2-1 TRBV19 CASTVSGGANNEQFF
TRBJ1-5 TRBV12-3/TRBV12-4 CASSQGQVDQPQHF
TRBJ1-1 TRBV5-4 CASSLLFGVDTEAFF
TRBJ2-3 TRBV7-6 CASSSQGSSTDTQYF
TRBJ2-5 TRBV30 CAWSVKGLETQYF
TRBJ2-1 TRBV5-1 CASSLGRELNEQFF
TRBJ2-5 TRBV19 CASSTGPKETQYF
TRBJ1-2 TRBV20-1 CSMRGQGASGYTF
TRBJ2-7 TRBV6-6 CASLNSNKGEQYF
TRBJ1-1 TRBV28 CASINSLMNTEAFF
TRBJ2-7 TRBV20-1 CSARGRDRVYEQYF
TRBJ2-5 TRBV12-3/TRBV12-4 CASSLSGYFQETQYF
TRBJ2-5 TRBV6-1 CASSEGFGETQYF
TRBJ1-2 TRBV10-3 CAISDRGLGYTF
TRBJ2-1 TRBV6-5 CASSYEGVGSNEQFF
TRBJ2-1 TRBV14 CASSQGLGLAYNEQFF
TRBJ2-3 TRBV20-1 CSARDLAGRFTDTQYF
TRBJ2-7 TRBV12-3/TRBV12-4 CASSLSPDSFYSSYEQYF
TRBJ1-5 TRBV10-3 CAISDRTGGSQPQHF
TRBJ2-7 TRBV20-1 CSASFAYEQYF
TRBJ2-1 TRBV29-1 CSVEGGDRDYNEQFF
TRBJ1-1 TRBV5-1 CASSLAGQATIEAFF
TRBJ1-6 TRBV2 CASKIQGTRANSPLHF
TRBJ1-1 TRBV28 CASRTRGNTEAFF
TRBJ2-1 TRBV2 CASTGGRSNEQFF
TRBJ1-5 TRBV5-5 CASSLGGVSMGEPQHF
TRBJ2-2 TRBV3-1 CASSHTRTGELFF
TRBJ2-3 TRBV5-1 CASSLGESTDTQYF
TRBJ2-5 TRBV6-1 CASSLNAGTPGGAKETQYF
TRBJ1-4 TRBV29-1 CSVNSGGKEEKLFF
TRBJ2-1 TRBV7-2 CASSPPPTYNEQFF
TRBJ2-7 TRBV5-1 CASSLGQGGTYEQYF
TRBJ1-2 TRBV19 CASSSRQSANYGYTF
TRBJ2-3 TRBV7-2 CASSLAQITDTQYF
TRBJ2-5 TRBV12-3/TRBV12-4 CASSPGFVGQETQYF
TRBJ2-1 TRBV3-1 CASSHERAFSSSYNEQFF
TRBJ2-2 TRBV5-4 CASRGGIGQANTGELFF
TRBJ1-4 TRBV4-1 CASSHVGMDEKLFF
TRBJ1-1 TRBV10-3 CAISAPGERGTEAFF
TRBJ1-2 TRBV5-1 CASSAGLLANYGYTF
TRBJ2-1 TRBV15 CATSRDRLGNEQFF
TRBJ1-1 TRBV29-1 CSSNLGGTNLRMNTEAFF
TRBJ1-5 TRBV5-8 CASSFLGAQPQHF
TRBJ2-7 TRBV2 CASRYDRDYEQYF
TRBJ2-1 TRBV5-1 CASSVVGLPHNEQFF
TRBJ2-2 TRBV18 CASSLLRTGANTGELFF
TRBJ1-1 TRBV4-3 CASRVGGTGSEGTEAFF
TRBJ2-2 TRBV7-2 CASSRGGRTGELFF
TRBJ2-7 TRBV6-2/TRBV6-3 CASSYETPLVYEQYF
TRBJ1-4 TRBV20-1 CSAPGLAGSGEKLFF
TRBJ2-5 TRBV12-3/TRBV12-4 CAIATRQETQYF
TRBJ2-5 TRBV3-1 CASSRLPGWEETQYF
TRBJ2-3 TRBV5-1 CASSPGGRGNTDTQYF
TRBJ2-1 TRBV12-3/TRBV12-4 CASSLSSGYNEQFF
TRBJ2-2 TRBV20-1 CSARRGPNTGELFF